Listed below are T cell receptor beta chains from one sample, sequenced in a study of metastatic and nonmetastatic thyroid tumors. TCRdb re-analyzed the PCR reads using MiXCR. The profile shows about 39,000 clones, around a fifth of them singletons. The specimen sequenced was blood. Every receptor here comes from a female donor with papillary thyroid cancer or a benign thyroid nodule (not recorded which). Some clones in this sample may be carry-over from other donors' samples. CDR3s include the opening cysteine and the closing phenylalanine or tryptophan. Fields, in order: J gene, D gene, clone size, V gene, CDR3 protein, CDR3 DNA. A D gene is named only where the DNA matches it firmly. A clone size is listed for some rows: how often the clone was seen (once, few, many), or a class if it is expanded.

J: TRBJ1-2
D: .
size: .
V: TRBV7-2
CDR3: CASSFGRANYGYTF
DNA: TGTGCCAGCAGCTTTGGCAGGGCGAACTATGGCTACACCTTC

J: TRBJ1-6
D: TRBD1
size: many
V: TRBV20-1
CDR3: CSARDLLTGTGGGSPLHF
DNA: TGCAGTGCTAGAGATCTTTTAACGGGGACAGGGGGCGGTTCACCCCTCCACTTT

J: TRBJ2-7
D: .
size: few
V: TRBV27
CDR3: CASSSRLLYEQYF
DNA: TGTGCCAGCAGTTCGCGACTACTCTACGAGCAGTACTTC

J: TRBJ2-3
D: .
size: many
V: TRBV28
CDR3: CASSFMGSSTDTQYF
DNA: TGTGCCAGCAGTTTTATGGGTTCTAGCACAGATACGCAGTATTTT

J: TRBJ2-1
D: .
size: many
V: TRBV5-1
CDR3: CASSLFPTGPNNEQFF
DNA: TGCGCCAGCAGCTTGTTCCCGACAGGCCCGAACAATGAGCAGTTCTTC

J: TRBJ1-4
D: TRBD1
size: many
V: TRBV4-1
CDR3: CASSQEVPGTEEKLFF
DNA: TGCGCCAGCAGCCAAGAGGTACCTGGGACAGAAGAAAAACTGTTTTTT

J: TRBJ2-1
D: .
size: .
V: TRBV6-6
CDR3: CASSSHSGVYDNEQFF
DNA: TGTGCCAGCAGTTCACACTCAGGTGTGTATGACAATGAGCAGTTCTTC

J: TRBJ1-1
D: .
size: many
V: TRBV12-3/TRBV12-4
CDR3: CASSYMPNTEAFF
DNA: TGTGCCAGCAGTTACATGCCGAACACTGAAGCTTTCTTT

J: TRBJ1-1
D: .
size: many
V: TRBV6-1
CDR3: CASNKDRLNTEAFF
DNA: TGTGCCAGCAACAAGGACAGATTGAACACTGAAGCTTTCTTT

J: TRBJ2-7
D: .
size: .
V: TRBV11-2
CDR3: CASSFSGTNSLPYEQYF
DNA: TGTGCCAGCAGCTTCTCCGGGACAAATTCTTTACCCTACGAGCAGTACTTC

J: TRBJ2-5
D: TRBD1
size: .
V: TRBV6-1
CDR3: CASSGQGVRETQYF
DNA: TGTGCCAGCAGTGGACAGGGGGTAAGGGAGACACAGTACTTC

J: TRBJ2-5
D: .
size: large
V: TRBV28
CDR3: CASRVGGVETQYF
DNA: TGTGCCAGCAGAGTAGGGGGAGTAGAGACCCAGTACTTC

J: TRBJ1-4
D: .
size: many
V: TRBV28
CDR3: CASSLGGLGNEKLFF
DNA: TGTGCCAGCAGTTTAGGGGGACTGGGTAATGAAAAACTGTTTTTT

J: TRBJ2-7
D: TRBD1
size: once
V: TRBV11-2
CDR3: CASSLGGQGHEQYF
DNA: TGTGCCAGCAGCTTAGGCGGACAGGGACACGAGCAGTACTTC

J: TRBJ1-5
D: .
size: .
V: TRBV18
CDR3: CASSPGQPNQPQHF
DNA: TGTGCCAGCTCACCCGGACAGCCGAATCAGCCCCAGCATTTT

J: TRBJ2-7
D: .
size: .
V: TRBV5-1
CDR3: CASSLARNREQYF
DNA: TGCGCCAGCAGCTTGGCCAGGAATCGAGAGCAGTACTTC

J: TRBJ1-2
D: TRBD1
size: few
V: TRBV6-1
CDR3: CASIVADRVYGYTF
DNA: TGTGCCAGCATTGTAGCGGACAGGGTATATGGCTACACCTTC

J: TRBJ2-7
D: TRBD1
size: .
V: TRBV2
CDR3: CASSDPLETGAPSLSYEQYF
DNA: TGTGCCAGCAGTGATCCCCTCGAGACAGGGGCCCCCTCTTTGAGCTACGAGCAGTACTTC

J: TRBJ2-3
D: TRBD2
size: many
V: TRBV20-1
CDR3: CSASLRSGGSLADTQYF
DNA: TGCAGTGCTAGTTTGAGGTCGGGCGGGAGTCTAGCAGATACGCAGTATTTT

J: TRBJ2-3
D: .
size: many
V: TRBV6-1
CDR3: CASRDRYSTDTQYF
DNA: TGTGCCAGCAGGGACCGCTATAGCACAGATACGCAGTATTTT

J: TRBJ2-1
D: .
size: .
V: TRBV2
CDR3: CASRGRAYNEQFF
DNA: TGTGCCAGTAGGGGGAGGGCCTACAATGAGCAGTTCTTC

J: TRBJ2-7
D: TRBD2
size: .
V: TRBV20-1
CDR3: CSARDGWGTTTAYEQYF
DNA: TGCAGTGCTAGAGATGGGTGGGGGACTACGACGGCCTACGAGCAGTACTTC

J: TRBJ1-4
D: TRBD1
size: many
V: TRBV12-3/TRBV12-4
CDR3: CASRRGQGVYANEKLFF
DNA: TGTGCCAGCAGGCGCGGACAGGGAGTCTACGCTAATGAAAAACTGTTTTTT

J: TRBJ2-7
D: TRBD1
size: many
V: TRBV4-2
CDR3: CASSPRDSSYEQYF
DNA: TGTGCCAGCAGCCCTCGGGACAGCTCCTACGAGCAGTACTTC

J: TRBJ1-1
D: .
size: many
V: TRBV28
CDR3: CATETGGTLNTEAFF
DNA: TGTGCCACCGAGACGGGAGGCACCCTGAACACTGAAGCTTTCTTT

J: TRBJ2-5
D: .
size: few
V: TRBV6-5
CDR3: CASSSSMGQETQYF
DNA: TGTGCCAGCAGTTCATCTATGGGGCAAGAGACACAGTACTTC

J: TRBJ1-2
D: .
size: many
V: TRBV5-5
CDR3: CASSFEHLGSGYTF
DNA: TGTGCCAGCAGCTTTGAACACTTGGGGAGTGGCTACACCTTC

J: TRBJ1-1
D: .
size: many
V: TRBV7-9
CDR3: CASSLQGEDTEAFF
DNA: TGTGCCAGCAGCTTACAGGGAGAGGACACTGAAGCTTTCTTT

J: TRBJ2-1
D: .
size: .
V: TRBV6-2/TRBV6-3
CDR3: CASSYSSEYNERFF
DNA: TGTGCCAGCAGTTACTCGAGCGAGTACAATGAGAGGTTCTTC

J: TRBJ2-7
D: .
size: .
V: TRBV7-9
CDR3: CASSSPMGEQYF
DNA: TGTGCCAGCAGCTCCCCAATGGGAGAGCAGTACTTC

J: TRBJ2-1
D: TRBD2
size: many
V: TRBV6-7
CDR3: CASLTSGNYNEQFF
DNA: TGTGCCAGCCTAACTAGCGGGAATTACAATGAGCAGTTCTTC

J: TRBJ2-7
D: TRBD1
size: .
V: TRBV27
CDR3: CASSHSGTASYEQYF
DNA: TGTGCCAGCAGTCACTCCGGGACAGCTTCCTACGAGCAGTACTTC

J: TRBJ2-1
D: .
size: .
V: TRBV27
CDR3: CASSLSGPGGGNEQFF
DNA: TGTGCAAGCAGTTTAAGTGGGCCAGGGGGAGGGAATGAGCAGTTCTTC

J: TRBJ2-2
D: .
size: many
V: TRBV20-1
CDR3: CSARVESSSVGELFF
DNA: TGCAGTGCTAGGGTGGAAAGTTCAAGTGTTGGGGAGCTGTTTTTT

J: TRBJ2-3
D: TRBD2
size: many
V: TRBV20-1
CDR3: CSAETGLAGGPDTQYF
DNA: TGCAGTGCTGAAACCGGACTAGCGGGAGGGCCAGATACGCAGTATTTT

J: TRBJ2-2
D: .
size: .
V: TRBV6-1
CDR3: CASSEKTYTGELSF
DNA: TGTGCCAGCAGTGAAAAAACATACACCGGGGAGCTGTCTTTT

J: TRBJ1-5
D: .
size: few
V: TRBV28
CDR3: CASTPGRVHSNQPQHF
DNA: TGTGCCAGCACCCCCGGGAGGGTACATAGCAATCAGCCCCAGCATTTT

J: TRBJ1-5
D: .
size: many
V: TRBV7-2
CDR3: CASSNTYRDQPQHF
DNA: TGTGCCAGCAGCAACACCTACAGGGATCAGCCCCAGCATTTT

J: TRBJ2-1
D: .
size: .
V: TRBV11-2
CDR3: CASSSGVGTDAGEQFF
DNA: TGTGCCAGCAGCTCGGGGGTCGGGACAGACGCGGGTGAGCAGTTCTTC

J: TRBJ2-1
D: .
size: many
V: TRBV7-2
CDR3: CASSPERNYNEQFF
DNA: TGTGCCAGCAGCCCAGAGAGGAACTACAATGAGCAGTTCTTC

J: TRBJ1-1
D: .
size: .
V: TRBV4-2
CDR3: CASSQEQLPPEAFF
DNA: TGTGCCAGCAGCCAAGAACAGTTGCCACCTGAAGCTTTCTTT

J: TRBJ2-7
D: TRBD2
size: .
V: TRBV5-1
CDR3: CASIPGGVSLYEQYF
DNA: TGCGCCAGCATTCCCGGGGGGGTCTCCCTCTACGAGCAGTACTTC

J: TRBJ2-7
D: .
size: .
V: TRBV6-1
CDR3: CASSEAGQVKRYEQYF
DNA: TGTGCCAGCAGTGAAGCGGGGCAGGTGAAAAGATACGAGCAGTACTTC

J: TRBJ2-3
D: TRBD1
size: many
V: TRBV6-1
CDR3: CASSWTGGTDTQYF
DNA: TGTGCCAGCAGTTGGACAGGGGGCACAGATACGCAGTATTTT

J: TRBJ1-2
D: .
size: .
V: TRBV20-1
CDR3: CSVRCANYCYTF
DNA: TGCAGTGTTCGGTGTGCTAACTATTGCTACACCTTC

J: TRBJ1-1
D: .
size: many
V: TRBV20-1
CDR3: CSAQYRLRTEAFF
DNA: TGCAGTGCACAGTACCGACTGAGGACTGAAGCTTTCTTT

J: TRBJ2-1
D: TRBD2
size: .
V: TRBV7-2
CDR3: CASSLAASGLNEQFF
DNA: TGTGCCAGCAGCTTAGCGGCTAGCGGGCTCAATGAGCAGTTCTTC

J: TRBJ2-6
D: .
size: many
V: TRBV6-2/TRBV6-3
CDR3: CASSYSWASSTTSGANVLTF
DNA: TGTGCCAGCAGTTACTCCTGGGCCTCTAGTACAACCTCTGGGGCCAACGTCCTGACTTTC

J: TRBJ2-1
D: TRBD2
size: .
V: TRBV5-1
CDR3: CASSQKLAGAVNEQFF
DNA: TGCGCCAGCAGCCAAAAACTAGCGGGAGCCGTGAATGAGCAGTTCTTC

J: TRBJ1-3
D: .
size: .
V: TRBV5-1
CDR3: CASSFGVPLSGNTIYF
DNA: TGCGCCAGCAGCTTTGGGGTCCCTCTCTCTGGAAACACCATATATTTT

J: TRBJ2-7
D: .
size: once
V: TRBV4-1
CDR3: CASSQGISYKKYF
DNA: TGCGCCAGCAGCCAAGGGATCTCCTACAAGAAGTACTTC